This T cell receptor beta chain was sequenced during a study of T cell changes during pregnancy in multiple sclerosis. The CDR3 contains 17 residues. Germline values: CDR1 SEHNR, CDR2 FQNEAQ (reference sequence). V lost 6 bases, J lost 2 bases, and 22 bases lay in between. Sequenced by immunoSEQ multiplex PCR; TCRdb stores in-frame clones only, minus some. The sample carries some 100,000 clones, 94% recorded once. The J gene is TRBJ1-2, the V gene TRBV7-9; no firm D call. The receptor's source is a female donor with multiple sclerosis, enrolled in a pregnancy study. The input for sequencing was peripheral blood, taken before pregnancy. The CDR3, as DNA: TGTGCCAGCAGAGATGGGCACACCATAACGACCAACTATGGCTACACCTTC. Its protein is CASRDGHTITTNYGYTF.